Below, 19 T cell receptor beta chains from the same sample are listed, as sequenced in a study of cytomegalovirus exposure and HLA in healthy donors. 60 Vbeta and 13 Jbeta primers were used in PCR. Some clones are missing from TCRdb's copy, which holds only in-frame ones; the method was immunoSEQ multiplex PCR. The table includes roughly 140,000 clones, 80% to 90% detected once. Sequencing was carried out using PBMCs. These receptors were obtained from a boy younger than 10 in good health and CMV-seronegative.

The chain links TRBV28 to TRBJ2-4; 10 nucleotides align to TRBD1. CDR3 length: 14 residues. Germline V gene lookup returns CDR1 MDHEN and CDR2 SYDVKM. V lost 5 bases, J lost 8 bases, and 6 bases stayed unmatched. The CDR3: CASSGRDRGDIQYF. The DNA of the CDR3 is TGTGCCAGCAGTGGCCGGGACAGGGGAGACATTCAGTACTTC. Combining the CDR3 with reference TRBV28 and TRBJ2-4 gives the whole variable domain DVKVTQSSRYLVKRTGEKVFLECVQDMDHENMFWYRQDPGLGLRLIYFSYDVKMKEKGDIPEGYSVSREKKERFSLILESASTNQTSMYLCASSGRDRGDIQYFGAGTRLSVL.

The chain joins TRBV21-1 to TRBJ2-1; the table's D call of TRBD1 was not tested on the DNA. TRBV21-1 is reported as a pseudogene. The CDR3 has 18 amino acids. The CDR3: CASSKETTGTEFYNEQFF. In nucleotides, the CDR3 is TGTGCCAGCAGCAAAGAAACTACCGGGACAGAATTCTACAATGAGCAGTTCTTC.

The V and J genes are TRBV29-1 and TRBJ1-1, with no clear D. Germline CDR1 and CDR2: SQVTM and ANQGSEA. V was pared by 0 bases and J by 4 bases, with 6 bases between. There are 12 residues in the CDR3. In DNA, the CDR3 is TGCAGCGTTGAAGATGTGGCCACTGAAGCTTTCTTT. As protein: CSVEDVATEAFF. Combining the CDR3 with reference TRBV29-1 and TRBJ1-1 gives the whole variable domain SAVISQKPSRDICQRGTSLTIQCQVDSQVTMMFWYRQQPGQSLTLIATANQGSEATYESGFVIDKFPISRPNLTFSTLTVSNMSPEDSSIYLCSVEDVATEAFFGQGTRLTVV.

In DNA, the CDR3 is TGTGCCAGCAGTCACAGGGGGCTGACCGGGGAGCTGTTTTTT. Its translation: CASSHRGLTGELFF. This chain links TRBV11-2 with TRBJ2-2, with 9 positions matching TRBD1. Trimming took 6 bases from V and 5 from J; bases not matched to a gene: 4. This CDR3 has 14 amino acids. Germline V gene sequence: CDR1 SGHAT, CDR2 FQNNGV.

This chain joins TRBV27 and TRBJ2-7; TRBD2 matches at 7 bases. The CDR3 length is 16 residues. CDR1 is MNHEY and CDR2 is SMNVEV in the germline V gene (reference sequence). The ends lost 0 bases at V and 1 base at J; junction bases unmatched: 6. CDR3 nucleotides: TGTGCCAGCAGTTTATCTGGGGGGGATCAGTCCTACGAGCAGTACTTC. Its translation: CASSLSGGDQSYEQYF.

This chain connects TRBV11-2 to TRBJ2-2, with D tentatively TRBD1 (6 bases). Trimming pared 5 bases from V and 3 bases from J, leaving 16 bases between. The length of the CDR3 is 16 residues. CDR1 is SGHAT and CDR2 is FQNNGV in the germline V gene. This chain's CDR3 is CASSRMGAADTGELFF. As DNA, the CDR3 is TGTGCCAGCAGCCGGATGGGGGCAGCTGACACCGGGGAGCTGTTTTTT. The whole variable domain, filled in from reference TRBV11-2 and TRBJ2-2, reads EAGVAQSPRYKIIEKRQSVAFWCNPISGHATLYWYQQILGQGPKLLIQFQNNGVVDDSQLPKDRFSAERLKGVDSTLKIQPAKLEDSAVYLCASSRMGAADTGELFFGEGSRLTVL.

This sequence joins TRBV10-2 and TRBJ2-7; 9 bases line up with TRBD1. V gave up 7 bases and J gave up 5 bases; unmatched junction bases: 9. This CDR3 spans 14 amino acids. In germline, CDR1 is WSHSY, CDR2 SAAADI. The CDR3: CASIGTGPVDEQYF. CDR3 in DNA: TGCGCCAGCATAGGGACAGGGCCGGTGGACGAGCAGTACTTC.

The CDR3 nucleotides read TGTGCCAGCAGCTCAGGGGGCACGAACACTGAAGCTTTCTTT. Translated: CASSSGGTNTEAFF. The rearrangement links TRBV7-2 to TRBJ1-1; the match to TRBD1 covers 8 bases. The V and J ends lost 4 bases and 1 base, in that order; junction bases with no gene match: 2. The CDR3 sequence is 14 residues long. Germline CDR1 and CDR2: SGHTA and FQGNSA.

This chain connects TRBV28 to TRBJ1-2; 7 bases are a match to TRBD1. The CDR3 loop spans 15 amino acids. The germline gives CDR1 MDHEN, CDR2 SYDVKM. V was pared by 5 bases and J by 3 bases, with 9 bases of the junction left unmatched. The CDR3 region is CASSPGTAFYYGYTF. The CDR3 DNA follows: TGTGCCAGCAGTCCCGGGACAGCCTTCTACTATGGCTACACCTTC.

The rearrangement joins TRBV4-2 to TRBJ2-7, with D maybe TRBD1 (5 bases). Germline values: CDR1 LGHNA, CDR2 YNFKEQ. The CDR3 extends over 16 amino acids. V was shortened by 3 bases and J by 2 bases, with 17 bases between the two germline ends. CDR3 in amino acids: CASSQGSFQGAYEQYF. DNA of the CDR3: TGTGCCAGCAGCCAGGGCTCCTTCCAGGGCGCCTACGAGCAGTACTTC.

The rearrangement joins TRBV4-3 to TRBJ2-3; no clear D. Germline V gene lookup returns CDR1 LGHNA and CDR2 YSLEER. The V end lost 4 bases, the J end lost 4 bases, and 9 bases lay between the germline ends. The CDR3 spans 13 residues. Written as DNA, the CDR3 is TGCGCCAGCAGCCCCCAGTTGGCAGATACGCAGTATTTT. This encodes CASSPQLADTQYF.

The J gene is TRBJ2-5, the V gene TRBV25-1, with D possibly being TRBD1 (6 bases). Matching the DNA end better, TRBJ2-7 makes the J call doubtful. The CDR3 is 12 amino acids. The germline V gene has CDR1 MGHDK and CDR2 SYGVNS. CDR3 nucleotides: TGTGCCAGCAGTGGACAGGCCTACGAGCAGTACTTC. As protein: CASSGQAYEQYF.

The rearrangement links TRBV4-3 to TRBJ2-3; TRBD2 aligns across 7 bases. J lost 1 base, V lost 5 bases, and 15 bases had no gene match. Germline values: CDR1 LGHNA, CDR2 YSLEER. The CDR3 spans 18 residues. The CDR3 loop reads CASSSQGLPILGTDTQYF. CDR3 coding DNA: TGCGCCAGCAGCTCCCAGGGACTACCCATTTTGGGCACAGATACGCAGTATTTT.

The V call is TRBV7-9, the J call TRBJ2-7; D possibly corresponds to TRBD2 (6 bases). Per germline, CDR1 SEHNR and CDR2 FQNEAQ (reference sequence). The CDR3 is 15 amino acids. Trimming stripped 5 bases from V and 3 bases from J, with 17 bases between. The CDR3 loop reads CASSPRDAPVYEQYF. CDR3 DNA sequence: TGTGCCAGCAGCCCGCGGGACGCACCGGTCTACGAGCAGTACTTC. Drawing the rest from reference TRBV7-9 and TRBJ2-7, the complete variable domain is DTGVSQNPRHKITKRGQNVTFRCDPISEHNRLYWYRQTLGQGPEFLTYFQNEAQLEKSRLLSDRFSAERPKGSFSTLEIQRTEQGDSAMYLCASSPRDAPVYEQYFGPGTRLTVT.

The V gene is TRBV2, the J gene TRBJ2-3; 8 bases are a match to TRBD1. The CDR3 covers 13 residues. The germline CDR1 and CDR2 sequences are SNHLY and FYNNEI. The J segment lost 5 bases and the V segment lost 9 bases, leaving 7 bases of the junction unmatched. For the CDR3, the DNA is TGTGCCAGGGACAGGGAATTGAAAGATACGCAGTATTTT. Protein: CARDRELKDTQYF.

This clone occurred a few times. One end of the junction fails to match germline, which may point to a read error. The chain joins TRBV7-9 to TRBJ2-7; D possibly corresponds to TRBD1 (6 bases). Germline CDR1 reads SEHNR; CDR2 reads FQNEAQ (reference sequence). The CDR3 is 15 amino acids. The CDR3 spells CSSSSTGSQSYEQYF. DNA for the CDR3: TGTTCCAGCAGCTCCACAGGGAGTCAGTCCTACGAGCAGTACTTC.

The chain combines TRBV5-4 with TRBJ2-3; TRBD2 agrees at 8 bases. The CDR3 is made up of 16 amino acids. CDR1 is SGHNT, CDR2 YYREEE, per germline (reference sequence). J lost 0 bases, V lost 3 bases, and 6 bases had no gene match. The CDR3 protein is CASSSGGDGSTDTQYF. The CDR3 coding sequence is TGTGCCAGCAGCTCGGGGGGGGACGGCAGCACAGATACGCAGTATTTT. Using reference TRBV5-4 and TRBJ2-3 for the parts outside the CDR3, the full variable domain is ETGVTQSPTHLIKTRGQQVTLRCSSQSGHNTVSWYQQALGQGPQFIFQYYREEENGRGNFPPRFSGLQFPNYSSELNVNALELDDSALYLCASSSGGDGSTDTQYFGPGTRLTVL.

The CDR3 sequence is CASSVGRRGSTNEKLFF. In DNA, the CDR3 is TGTGCCAGCAGCGTAGGTCGCAGGGGTTCAACTAATGAAAAACTGTTTTTT. The chain combines TRBV9 with TRBJ1-4, with D tentatively TRBD1 (6 bases). Germline V gene data show CDR1 as SGDLS and CDR2 as YYNGEE. The length of the CDR3 is 17 residues. Trimming pared 0 bases from V and 0 bases from J, leaving 12 bases between. The full variable domain, in which reference TRBV9 and TRBJ1-4 provide the parts outside the CDR3, is DSGVTQTPKHLITATGQRVTLRCSPRSGDLSVYWYQQSLDQGLQFLIQYYNGEERAKGNILERFSAQQFPDLHSELNLSSLELGDSALYFCASSVGRRGSTNEKLFFGSGTQLSVL.

This chain links TRBV4-3 with TRBJ2-7; the match to TRBD1 covers 8 bases. Looked up from germline, CDR1 is LGHNA and CDR2 is YSLEER. CDR3 length: 14 residues. J gave up 6 bases and V 3 bases, and 7 bases lay outside the gene matches. CDR3 nucleotide sequence: TGCGCCAGCAGCCAGCGGACAGGGAGTTCCGAGCAGTACTTC. Protein sequence: CASSQRTGSSEQYF.